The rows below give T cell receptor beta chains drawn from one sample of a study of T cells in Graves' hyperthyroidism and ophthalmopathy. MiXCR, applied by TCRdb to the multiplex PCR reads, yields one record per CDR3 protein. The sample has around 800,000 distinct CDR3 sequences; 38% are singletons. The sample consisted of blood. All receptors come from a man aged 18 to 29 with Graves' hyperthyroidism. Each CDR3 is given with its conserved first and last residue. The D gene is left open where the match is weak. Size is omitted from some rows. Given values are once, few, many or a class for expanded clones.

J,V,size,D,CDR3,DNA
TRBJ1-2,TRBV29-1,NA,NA,CSVVAGLGPYGYTF,TGCAGCGTTGTGGCAGGTCTGGGGCCGTATGGCTACACCTTC
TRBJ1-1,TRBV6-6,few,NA,CASCRDTEAFF,TGTGCCAGCTGCCGGGACACTGAAGCTTTCTTT
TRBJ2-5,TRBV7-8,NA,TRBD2,CASSPRLAYETQYF,TGTGCCAGCAGCCCCAGACTAGCGTATGAGACCCAGTACTTC
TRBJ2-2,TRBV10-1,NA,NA,CARKVSRRKRTPGSCFF,NA
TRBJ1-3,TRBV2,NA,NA,CAQRGVRRNTIYF,TGTGCCCAGCGGGGGGTTCGACGAAACACCATATATTTT
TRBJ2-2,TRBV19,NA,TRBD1,CASSTGGLGTRELFF,TGTGCCAGTAGTACAGGGGGCCTTGGGACCAGGGAGCTGTTTTTT
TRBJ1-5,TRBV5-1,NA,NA,CASSQVMNQPQHF,TGCGCCAGCAGCCAAGTGATGAATCAGCCCCAGCATTTT
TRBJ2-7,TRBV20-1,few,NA,CSARDSLPAATYEQYF,TGCAGTGCTAGAGATTCTCTACCGGCAGCCACCTACGAGCAGTACTTC
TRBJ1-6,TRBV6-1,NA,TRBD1,CASKDRGNSHLHF,TGTGCCAGCAAAGACAGGGGAAATTCACACCTCCACTTT
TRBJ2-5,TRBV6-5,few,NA,CASSYFGIQETQYF,TGTGCCAGCAGTTACTTCGGGATTCAAGAGACCCAGTACTTC
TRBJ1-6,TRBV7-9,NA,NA,CASSYLGGLYNSPLHF,TGTGCCAGCAGCTACCTGGGGGGCCTATATAATTCACCCCTCCACTTT
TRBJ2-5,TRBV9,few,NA,CASSQDMGGQGETQYF,TGTGCCAGCAGTCAGGATATGGGGGGCCAGGGGGAGACCCAGTACTTC
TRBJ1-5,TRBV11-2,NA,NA,CASSLDHDGNGVF,TGTGCCAGCAGCTTAGATCACGACGGGAACGGGGTTTTT
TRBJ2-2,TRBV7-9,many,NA,CASSFTGELFF,TGTGCCAGCAGCTTCACCGGGGAGCTGTTTTTT
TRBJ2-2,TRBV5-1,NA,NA,CASSPRLAGHGTGELFF,TGCGCCAGCAGCCCGCGTTTGGCGGGTCATGGCACCGGGGAGCTGTTTTTT
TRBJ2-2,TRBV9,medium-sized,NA,CASSVGGGELFF,TGTGCCAGCAGCGTAGGGGGCGGGGAGCTGTTTTTT
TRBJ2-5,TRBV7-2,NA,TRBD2,CASSLASGSLETQYF,TGTGCCAGCAGCTTAGCTAGCGGGAGCCTGGAGACCCAGTACTTC
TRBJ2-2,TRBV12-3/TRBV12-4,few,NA,CASSYPPGRPTGELFF,TGTGCCAGCAGTTACCCTCCGGGGAGGCCCACCGGGGAGCTGTTTTTT
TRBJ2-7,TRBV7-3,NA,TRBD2,CASSRTSLYEQYF,TGTGCCAGCAGCCGGACTAGCCTCTACGAGCAGTACTTC
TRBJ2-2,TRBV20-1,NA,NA,CSARQLNTGELFF,TGCAGTGCTAGGCAGTTGAACACCGGGGAGCTGTTTTTT
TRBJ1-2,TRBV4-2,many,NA,CASSQGQNSDGYTF,TGTGCCAGCAGCCAAGGTCAGAATTCGGATGGCTACACCTTC
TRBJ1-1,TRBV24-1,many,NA,CATSDLYADEAFF,TGTGCCACCAGTGATTTGTACGCGGATGAAGCTTTCTTT
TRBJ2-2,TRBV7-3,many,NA,CASSLTSAGRNGELFF,TGTGCCAGCAGCTTAACCTCGGCAGGGCGGAACGGGGAGCTGTTTTTT
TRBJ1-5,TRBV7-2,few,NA,CASSLGGREPQHF,TGTGCCAGCAGCTTAGGAGGGAGAGAGCCCCAGCATTTT